This is a list of T cell receptor beta chains from one sample in a study of cytotoxic CD8 clonotypes in ibrutinib-treated CLL. Clones were sequenced by immunoSEQ multiplex PCR, and TCRdb holds only the in-frame ones, with some missing. The top ten clones hold about 13% of a sample with about 130,000 clones, 75% to 85% of them seen once. The sample here was PBMCs, taken after 12 months of ibrutinib treatment. These receptors all come from a human donor with chronic lymphocytic leukemia. The CDR3 runs from the conserved cysteine through the conserved F or W. The D gene is left open where the match is weak. Where a row states a size, it is once, few, many or the class of an expanded clone; other rows omit it.

clone_size,j_call,v_call,d_call,cdr3_nt,cdr3_aa
few,TRBJ1-5,TRBV6-5,-,TGTGCCAGCAGTTACTCTGGGTATCAGCCCCAGCATTTT,CASSYSGYQPQHF
-,TRBJ2-1,TRBV7-7,-,TGTGCTAGCAGCCCAACTAGATTGAGCTCCTACAATGAGCAGTTCTTC,CASSPTRLSSYNEQFF
once,TRBJ2-1,TRBV18,TRBD1,TGTGCCAGCTCACAGACTGGGACAGGGACCTACAATGAGCAGTTCTTC,CASSQTGTGTYNEQFF
-,TRBJ2-7,TRBV5-1,-,TGCGCCAGCAGCTTGGACGGGTCCTCATCCTACGAGCAGTACTTC,CASSLDGSSSYEQYF
-,TRBJ2-3,TRBV7-9,TRBD2,TGTGCCAGCAGCTTACGGATCCGGCGGGAGGGGTACACGCAGTATTTT,CASSLRIRREGYTQYF
-,TRBJ2-2,TRBV4-3,-,TGCGCCAGCAGCCAAGACTCAAGCACCGGGGAGCTGTTTTTT,CASSQDSSTGELFF
few,TRBJ2-1,TRBV7-8,TRBD2,TGTGCCAGCAGCTTAGTCTATCAACGGGAGGGCAGGAATGAGCAGTTCTTC,CASSLVYQREGRNEQFF
-,TRBJ2-7,TRBV1,-,TGCACCAGCAGCCGGGACAGGGCTGGGCTAGCGGGAGGTCAATTCTTCTCCTACGAGCAGTACTTC,CTSSRDRAGLAGGQFFSYEQYF
-,TRBJ2-1,TRBV9,TRBD2,TGTGCCAGCAGCGTAGCTAGCGGATCCAGGTATATAGAGCAGTTCTTC,CASSVASGSRYIEQFF
few,TRBJ2-7,TRBV28,-,TGTGCCAGCAAACAAGGAGGGGGCTACTCCTACGAGCAGTACTTC,CASKQGGGYSYEQYF
-,TRBJ1-1,TRBV9,TRBD1,TGTGCCAGCAGCAAGACAGGGGGCTCCCCTGAAGCTTTCTTT,CASSKTGGSPEAFF
-,TRBJ2-5,TRBV25-1,-,TGTGCCAGCAGTGGGGAGACCCAGTACTTC,CASSGETQYF
-,TRBJ2-5,TRBV28,-,TGTGCCAGCAGCCGAGGGTATCAAGAGACCCAGTACTTC,CASSRGYQETQYF